Presented here are 12 T cell receptor beta chains from one specimen sequenced in a study of early T cells in non-severe SARS-CoV-2 infection. One entry per CDR3 protein results from TCRdb running MiXCR on the 5' RACE reads. The sample comprises fewer than 55,000 distinct CDR3 sequences, about 6% of which are singletons, and around 20% rests with the top ten. The source was whole blood, collected at baseline. The receptors were sampled from an adult who was a healthcare worker with PCR-confirmed SARS-CoV-2 infection or an uninfected control (not recorded which).

This clonotype was recorded a few times. The chain couples TRBV5-1 to TRBJ2-1; TRBD2 matches at 13 bases. This CDR3 spans 21 amino acids. Unmatched junction bases numbered 14, after V lost 2 bases and J lost 0 bases. Germline-derived CDR1 and CDR2 are SGHRS and YFSETQ. The CDR3 here is CASSFFFLGTSGVSSYNEQFF. In nucleotides, the CDR3 is TGCGCCAGCAGCTTCTTCTTCTTAGGGACTAGCGGGGTGAGCTCCTACAATGAGCAGTTCTTC.

This clonotype showed up just a few times. The CDR3 is CSARSDTQYF. CDR3 DNA sequence: TGCAGTGCTAGGTCAGATACGCAGTATTTT. The chain joins TRBV20-1 to TRBJ2-3; D unclear. From germline, CDR1 is DFQATT and CDR2 SNEGSKA (reference sequence). V lost 3 bases to trimming and J lost 4 bases, with 2 bases between them. The CDR3 spans 10 residues.

Ten or more counts support this clonotype. V usage is TRBV14 and J usage is TRBJ2-3, with TRBD1 matching 7 bases. CDR3 length: 15 residues. CDR1 and CDR2 (germline): SGHDN, FVKESK. V trimming: 4 bases; J trimming: 6 bases; junction bases outside the gene matches: 10. The CDR3 is CASSPTTGKSDTQYF. For the CDR3, the DNA is TGTGCCAGCAGCCCGACGACAGGGAAGTCCGATACGCAGTATTTT.

This clonotype was seen repeatedly, ten times or more. This chain links TRBV24-1 with TRBJ1-2; 7 nucleotides align to TRBD1. CDR3 length: 14 amino acids. V trimming: 3 bases; J trimming: 8 bases; junction bases outside the gene matches: 8. Germline lookup yields CDR1 KGHDR and CDR2 SFDVKD. DNA for the CDR3: TGTGCCACCAGTGATCCAGGGGGAATTTCAGGCTACACCTTC. Amino acid sequence: CATSDPGGISGYTF.

This clonotype has just a few counts. The chain uses TRBV4-1 and TRBJ2-7; no clear D. Germline assignment: CDR1 MGHRA and CDR2 YSYEKL. V was trimmed by 0 bases and J by 3 bases, leaving 9 bases between them. The length of the CDR3 is 14 residues. The CDR3 here is CASSQEYGYYEQYF. CDR3 sequence (DNA): TGCGCCAGCAGCCAAGAATACGGTTACTACGAGCAGTACTTC.

The rearrangement joins TRBV2 to TRBJ1-4, with D maybe TRBD1 (5 bases). Per germline, CDR1 SNHLY and CDR2 FYNNEI. V lost 6 bases to trimming and J lost 5 bases, with 16 bases between them. CDR3 size: 15 residues. CDR3 bases: TGTGCCAGCAGGGCCGGGGGGTTTGCGAATGAAAAACTGTTTTTT. Translation: CASRAGGFANEKLFF. The complete variable domain, with remaining parts taken from reference TRBV2 and TRBJ1-4, reads EPEVTQTPSHQVTQMGQEVILRCVPISNHLYFYWYRQILGQKVEFLVSFYNNEISEKSEIFDDQFSVERPDGSNFTLKIRSTKLEDSAMYFCASRAGGFANEKLFFGSGTQLSVL.

This clonotype showed up just a few times. The chain is built from TRBV20-1 and TRBJ2-3; either TRBD1 or TRBD2 may fit D (5 bases each). Deletions cut 1 base from V and 9 bases from J, with 17 bases between. The CDR3 sequence is 14 residues long. CDR1 and CDR2 from the germline V gene are DFQATT and SNEGSKA (reference sequence). CDR3 nucleotide sequence: TGCAGTGCTAGAGGAGGGACCCTCTTCCGGACGCAGTATTTT. Encoded protein: CSARGGTLFRTQYF.

There are many counts of this clonotype. The rearrangement joins TRBV6-5 to TRBJ2-2; 7 positions match TRBD1. The CDR3 consists of 13 residues. The V segment lost 7 bases and the J segment 7 bases; nucleotides outside the gene matches: 6. Looked up from germline, CDR1 is MNHEY and CDR2 is SVGAGI. CDR3 DNA sequence: TGTGCCAGCACCAAAACAGGGGTCGGGGAGCTGTTTTTT. It encodes CASTKTGVGELFF.

This rearrangement joins TRBV7-6 to TRBJ2-1; 8 bases fit TRBD2. The CDR3 runs to 18 residues. V dropped 1 base and J dropped 5; count of bases not matched to a gene: 13. CDR1 is SGHVS and CDR2 is FNYEAQ in the germline V gene. CDR3 sequence reads: CASSLEAGAQAGDNEQFF. CDR3 bases: TGTGCCAGCAGCTTAGAAGCGGGGGCCCAGGCGGGGGACAATGAGCAGTTCTTC.

This clonotype was recorded many times. This chain joins TRBV11-2 and TRBJ1-1, with D tentatively TRBD1 (5 bases). Trimming cost V 1 base and J 10 bases, with 10 bases left between them. The CDR3 totals 12 residues. Germline CDR1 is SGHAT and CDR2 is FQNNGV. The CDR3 DNA sequence: TGTGCCAGCAGCTTAGGGGCGGGGGGAGCTTTCTTT. Its protein product is CASSLGAGGAFF.

This clonotype was counted many times. This chain connects TRBV15 to TRBJ2-1; TRBD2 aligns across 8 bases. The CDR3 is 14 residues long. Trimming removed 5 bases from V and 7 bases from J; junction bases left unmatched: 7. Germline assignment: CDR1 LNHNV and CDR2 YYDKDF (reference sequence). DNA of the CDR3: TGTGCCACCAGCTATGGACTAGCTGCGAATGAGCAGTTCTTC. Its translation is CATSYGLAANEQFF. Filled out from reference TRBV15 and TRBJ2-1, the complete variable domain reads DAMVIQNPRYQVTQFGKPVTLSCSQTLNHNVMYWYQQKSSQAPKLLFHYYDKDFNNEADTPDNFQSRRPNTSFCFLDIRSPGLGDTAMYLCATSYGLAANEQFFGPGTRLTVL.

This clonotype was detected many times. The chain uses TRBV6-2 or TRBV6-3 and TRBJ1-2, with 9 bases that match TRBD1. V shed 4 bases and J 5 bases; nucleotides not matched to a gene: 5. CDR1 and CDR2 from the germline V gene are MNHEY and SVGEGT. The CDR3 length is 14 residues. The CDR3 bases are TGTGCCAGCAGTTCCTCCGGGACAGGGTATGGCTACACCTTC. It codes for CASSSSGTGYGYTF.